This T cell receptor (beta chain) originates from a study of blood T cell repertoires in COVID-19. Looking at the study overall: The cDNA or gDNA used as material had been derived from T cells, B-cell-depleted T cells, or PBMCs.

In the original analysis: Quantification of nucleated cells was approximated via reference gene primer amplification. Sequencing used immunoSEQ multiplex PCR; TCRdb keeps in-frame clones, though not all of them. V, J and clone size are taken as reported in that table, and D and trimming were inferred from the DNA itself. The table shows tens of thousands of clones, with roughly 80% occurring only once. The trim removed 6 bases at V and 2 bases at J, leaving 9 bases unmatched. The CDR3 runs 14 residues. CDR1 is SQVTM and CDR2 is ANQGSEA in the germline V gene. The sequencing input was peripheral blood. The rearrangement links TRBV29-1 to TRBJ1-2, with TRBD1 matching 7 bases. The source of this sequence is a woman aged 60 to 75 with acute or convalescent COVID-19. CDR3 sequence reads: CSVGEAGGNYGYTF. The CDR3 region has the DNA TGCAGCGTGGGTGAGGCAGGGGGGAACTATGGCTACACCTTC. The complete variable domain, with remaining parts taken from reference TRBV29-1 and TRBJ1-2, reads SAVISQKPSRDICQRGTSLTIQCQVDSQVTMMFWYRQQPGQSLTLIATANQGSEATYESGFVIDKFPISRPNLTFSTLTVSNMSPEDSSIYLCSVGEAGGNYGYTFGSGTRLTVV.